This entry is about one T cell receptor (beta chain). These data come from a study of blood T cell repertoires in COVID-19. At the level of the study: The United States, Italy and Spain provided the acute and convalescent COVID-19 samples.

The V end lost 5 bases, the J end lost 9 bases, and 20 bases lay between the germline ends. The CDR3 length is 15 residues. Germline V gene data show CDR1 as SGHVS and CDR2 as FNYEAQ. Profiled with immunoSEQ multiplex PCR; TCRdb holds only in-frame clones, not every one. The repertoire holds 450,000 or so clones, with roughly 87% as singletons. The clonotype was recovered from a man younger than 35 with COVID-19, enrolled during active disease. The V and J genes are TRBV7-6 and TRBJ2-1; TRBD2 might be the D (5 bases). The specimen sequenced was peripheral blood. The CDR3 DNA reads as TGTGCCAGCAGCCAAGGAGGAGGTTCGGTTAGTGAGCAGTTCTTC. Encoded protein: CASSQGGGSVSEQFF.